One TCR beta chain is described in this entry. Method: immunoSEQ multiplex PCR; TCRdb's copy keeps in-frame clones and lacks some. The data show under 30,000 clones, 65% to 90% seen once. These data belong to a study of control samples from healthy donors and cancer patients. This receptor was identified in a woman aged 55 to 70 with head and neck cancer. The sequenced sample was PBMCs.

The CDR3 sequence is CASSVEAGGPWGNEQFF. CDR3 nucleotides: TGTGCCAGCAGCGTAGAGGCGGGAGGCCCCTGGGGGAATGAGCAGTTCTTC. This chain connects TRBV9 to TRBJ2-1; 8 bases agree with TRBD2. The CDR3 contains 17 residues. After removal of 0 bases from V and 7 bases from J, the junction contained 12 bases not matched to a gene. From germline, CDR1 is SGDLS and CDR2 YYNGEE.